This T cell receptor (beta chain) was retrieved from a study of blood T cell repertoires in COVID-19. On the study more broadly: PBMCs, B-cell-depleted T cells, or T cells were the source of the cDNA or gDNA that made up the material.

The data were produced by immunoSEQ multiplex PCR, yet TCRdb's version contains in-frame clones alone and is incomplete. Here the sample spans about 300,000 clones, about nine tenths being singletons. In terms of age and location, participants ranged from roughly 18 to 90 years and lived in about 25 US areas. Symptom resolution, clearance, or two negative PCRs marked the recovered donors of Cohort 3. V lost 5 bases, J lost 8 bases, and 11 bases lay in between. CDR1 is KGHDR, CDR2 SFDVKD, per germline. The CDR3 contains 13 residues. The sequence derives from a young woman who had recovered from COVID-19. The V and J genes are TRBV24-1 and TRBJ2-2; D perhaps matches TRBD1 (5 bases). The sequenced sample was PBMCs or T cells enriched from blood (not recorded which). CDR3 coding DNA: TGTGCCACCAGTGGACAGTATCAAGGGGAGCTGTTTTTT. It is translated as CATSGQYQGELFF.